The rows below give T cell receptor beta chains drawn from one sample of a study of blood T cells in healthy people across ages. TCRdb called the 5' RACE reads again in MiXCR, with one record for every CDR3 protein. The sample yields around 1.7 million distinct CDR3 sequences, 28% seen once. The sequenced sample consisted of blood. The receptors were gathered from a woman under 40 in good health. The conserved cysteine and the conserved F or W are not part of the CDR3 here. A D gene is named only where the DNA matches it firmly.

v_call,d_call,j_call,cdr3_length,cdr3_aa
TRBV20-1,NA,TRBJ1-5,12,SARGGWDNGPQH
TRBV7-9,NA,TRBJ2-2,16,ASSRHVTGTQITGELF
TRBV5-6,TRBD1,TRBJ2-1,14,ASSLAPTGAYNEQF
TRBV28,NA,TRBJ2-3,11,ASYSGPVGEPY
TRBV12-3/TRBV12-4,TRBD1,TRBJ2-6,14,ASSLDRGAGANVLT
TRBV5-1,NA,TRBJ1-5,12,ASSYGGSGQPQH
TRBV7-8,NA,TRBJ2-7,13,ASSLLLGFADEQY
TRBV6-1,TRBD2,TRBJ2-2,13,ASRPGLADTGELF
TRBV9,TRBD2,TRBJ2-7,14,ASSVGSLASLYEQY
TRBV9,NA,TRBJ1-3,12,AGSVESIGNTIY
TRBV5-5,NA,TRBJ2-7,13,ASSVRDQTGLAQY
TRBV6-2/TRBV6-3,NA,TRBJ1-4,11,ASTLRGHEKLF
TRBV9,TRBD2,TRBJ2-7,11,ASRASGSGEQY
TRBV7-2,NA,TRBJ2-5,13,ASSLWGGIGETQY
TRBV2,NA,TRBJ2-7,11,ASSPRTSDEQY
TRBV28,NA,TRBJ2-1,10,ASSLSTGKQF
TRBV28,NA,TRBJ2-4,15,ASSSLPRGAAKNIQY
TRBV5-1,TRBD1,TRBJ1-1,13,ASSTLQGANTEAF
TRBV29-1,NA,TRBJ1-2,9,SVWGWDGYT
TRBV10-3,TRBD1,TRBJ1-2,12,AIREEGQGDGYT
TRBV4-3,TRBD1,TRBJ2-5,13,ASSQEGTGVETQY
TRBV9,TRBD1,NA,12,ASSRTGNGETQY
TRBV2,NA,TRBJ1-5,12,ASSEWLQNQPQH
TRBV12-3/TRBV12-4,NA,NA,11,ASSFVGTGEQY
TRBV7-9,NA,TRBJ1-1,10,ASSLAREEAF
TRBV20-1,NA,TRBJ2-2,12,SARQGPLTGELF
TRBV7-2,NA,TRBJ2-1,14,ASSLGTGRDFGEQF
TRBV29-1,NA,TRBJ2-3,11,SVSTTSTDTQY
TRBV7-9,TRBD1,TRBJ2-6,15,ASRPLLDRAGANVLT
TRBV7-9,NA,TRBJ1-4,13,ASSALRQPDEKLF
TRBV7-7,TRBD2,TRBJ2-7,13,ANSPGGGPVYEQY
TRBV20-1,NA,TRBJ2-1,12,SARDGRGYNEQF
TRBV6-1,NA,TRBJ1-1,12,ASSERGGSTEAF
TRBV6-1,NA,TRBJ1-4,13,ASSEDVSTNEKLF
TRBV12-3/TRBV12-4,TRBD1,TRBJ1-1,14,ASSRTGGGLNTEAF
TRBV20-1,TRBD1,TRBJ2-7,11,SATGQGLWEQY
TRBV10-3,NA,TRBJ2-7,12,AIKTPDHSYEQY
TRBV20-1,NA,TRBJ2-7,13,SARPTRGSPYEQY
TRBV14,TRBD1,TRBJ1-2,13,ASSDDQGANYGYT
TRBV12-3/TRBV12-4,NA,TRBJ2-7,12,ASSLQGIGVEQY
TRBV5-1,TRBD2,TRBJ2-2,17,ASSPEGTSGRVNTGELF
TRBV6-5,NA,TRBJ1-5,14,ASSYSAGGAGQPQH
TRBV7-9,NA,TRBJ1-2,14,ASSLIMESPNYGYT
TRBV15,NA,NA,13,ATSREVATYNEQY
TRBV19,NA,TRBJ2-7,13,ASSITAASSYEQY
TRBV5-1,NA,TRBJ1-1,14,ASSLDTGLTGTEAF
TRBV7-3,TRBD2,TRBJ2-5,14,ASSLSSSGGAETQY
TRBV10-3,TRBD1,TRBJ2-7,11,AISLTGNYEQY
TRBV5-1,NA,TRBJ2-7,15,ASSPSFASALSYEQY
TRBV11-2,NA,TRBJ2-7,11,ASRSIQVYEQY
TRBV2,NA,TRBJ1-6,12,ASSDRGSNSPLH
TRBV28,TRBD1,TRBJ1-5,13,ASSFTGARNQPQH
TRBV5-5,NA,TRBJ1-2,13,ASSLGPTGRGDYT
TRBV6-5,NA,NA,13,ASSIGPARDYEQY
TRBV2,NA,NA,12,ASRAKGGTYEQY
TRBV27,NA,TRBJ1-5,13,ASSFKPYSNQPQH
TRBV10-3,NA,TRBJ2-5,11,AISERAEAEQY
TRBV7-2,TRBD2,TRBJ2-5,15,ASSRTGTSFGRETQY
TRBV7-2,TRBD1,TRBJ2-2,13,ASSLDREYTGELF